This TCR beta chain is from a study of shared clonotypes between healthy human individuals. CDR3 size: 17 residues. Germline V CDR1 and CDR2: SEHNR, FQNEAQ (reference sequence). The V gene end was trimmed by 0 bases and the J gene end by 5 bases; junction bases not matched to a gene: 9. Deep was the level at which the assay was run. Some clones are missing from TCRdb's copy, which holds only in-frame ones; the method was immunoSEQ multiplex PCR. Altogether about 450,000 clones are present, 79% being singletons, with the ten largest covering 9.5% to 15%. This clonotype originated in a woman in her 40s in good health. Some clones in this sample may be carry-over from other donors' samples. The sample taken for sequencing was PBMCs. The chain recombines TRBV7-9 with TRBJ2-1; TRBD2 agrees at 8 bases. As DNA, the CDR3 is TGTGCCAGCAGCTTAGCGAAAGCGTTAGCGGGGAACAATGAGCAGTTCTTC. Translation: CASSLAKALAGNNEQFF.